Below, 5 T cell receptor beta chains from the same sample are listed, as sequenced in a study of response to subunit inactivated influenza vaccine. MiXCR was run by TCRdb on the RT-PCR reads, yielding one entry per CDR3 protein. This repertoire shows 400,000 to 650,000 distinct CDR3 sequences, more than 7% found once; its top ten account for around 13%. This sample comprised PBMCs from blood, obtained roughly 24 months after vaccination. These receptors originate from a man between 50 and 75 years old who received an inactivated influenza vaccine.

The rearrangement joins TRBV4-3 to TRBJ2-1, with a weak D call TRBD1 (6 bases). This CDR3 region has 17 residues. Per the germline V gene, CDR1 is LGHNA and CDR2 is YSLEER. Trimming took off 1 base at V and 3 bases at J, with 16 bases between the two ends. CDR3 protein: CASSQGSTGRLYNEQFF. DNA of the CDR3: TGCGCCAGCAGCCAAGGCTCCACAGGGCGACTCTACAATGAGCAGTTCTTC.

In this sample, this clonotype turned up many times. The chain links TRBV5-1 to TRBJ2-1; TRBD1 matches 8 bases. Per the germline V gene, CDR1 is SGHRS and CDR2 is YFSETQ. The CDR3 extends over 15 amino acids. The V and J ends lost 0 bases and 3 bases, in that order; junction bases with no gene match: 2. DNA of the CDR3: TGCGCCAGCAGCTTGGGACAGGGGCGCTACAATGAGCAGTTCTTC. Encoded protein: CASSLGQGRYNEQFF.

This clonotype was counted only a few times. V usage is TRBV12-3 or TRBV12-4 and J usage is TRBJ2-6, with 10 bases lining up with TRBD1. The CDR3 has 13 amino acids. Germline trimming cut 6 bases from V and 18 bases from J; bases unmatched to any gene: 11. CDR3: CASRPAGTGVTTF. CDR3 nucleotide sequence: TGTGCCAGCAGACCCGCCGGGACAGGGGTGACGACTTTC.

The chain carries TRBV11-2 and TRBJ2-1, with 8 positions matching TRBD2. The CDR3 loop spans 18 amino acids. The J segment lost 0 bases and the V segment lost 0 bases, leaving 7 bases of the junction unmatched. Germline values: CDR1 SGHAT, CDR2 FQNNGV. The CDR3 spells CASSLDTGGLYSYNEQFF. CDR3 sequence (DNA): TGTGCCAGCAGCTTAGACACGGGGGGGCTCTACTCCTACAATGAGCAGTTCTTC.

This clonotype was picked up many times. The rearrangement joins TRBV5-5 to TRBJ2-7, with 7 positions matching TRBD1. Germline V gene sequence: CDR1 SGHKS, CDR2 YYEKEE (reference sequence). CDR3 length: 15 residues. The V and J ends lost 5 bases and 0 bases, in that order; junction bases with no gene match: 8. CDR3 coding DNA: TGTGCCAGCAGTTACGGACAGGATCCCTCCTACGAGCAGTACTTC. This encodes CASSYGQDPSYEQYF. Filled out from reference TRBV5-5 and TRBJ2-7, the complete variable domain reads DAGVTQSPTHLIKTRGQQVTLRCSPISGHKSVSWYQQVLGQGPQFIFQYYEKEERGRGNFPDRFSARQFPNYSSELNVNALLLGDSALYLCASSYGQDPSYEQYFGPGTRLTVT.